This T cell receptor (beta chain) is from a study of blood T cell repertoires in COVID-19. The overall study: Sites in the United States, Italy and Spain provided acute and convalescent COVID-19 samples. T cells, B-cell-depleted T cells, or PBMCs provided the cDNA or gDNA that served as material.

This clone was picked up one time. J was trimmed by 2 bases and V by 2 bases; bases with no gene match: 13. This CDR3 is 18 amino acids long. The germline CDR1 and CDR2 sequences are SGHRS and YFSETQ. Original data processing: Reference gene primer amplification yielded estimated nucleated cell counts. Some clones are missing from TCRdb's copy, which holds only in-frame ones; the method was immunoSEQ multiplex PCR. The V and J calls and clone size are taken from that table; D and trimming were inferred from the DNA. The sample carries about 90,000 clones, less than 90% recorded once. This TCR derives from a man older than 75 with active or convalescent COVID-19. The sample was peripheral blood. V usage is TRBV5-1 and J usage is TRBJ2-7; 10 bases map to TRBD2. The CDR3 coding sequence is TGCGCCAGCAGCTTAAGCCCAAGGTCTAGCGGGAGTCCCTACGAGCAGTACTTC. It codes for CASSLSPRSSGSPYEQYF. The full variable domain, rest sourced from reference TRBV5-1 and TRBJ2-7, is KAGVTQTPRYLIKTRGQQVTLSCSPISGHRSVSWYQQTPGQGLQFLFEYFSETQRNKGNFPGRFSGRQFSNSRSEMNVSTLELGDSALYLCASSLSPRSSGSPYEQYFGPGTRLTVT.